The 4 T cell receptor beta chains in this list originate from one sample, sequenced in a study of T cell responses to AZD1222 COVID-19 vaccine. Sequencing was performed with immunoSEQ multiplex PCR; in TCRdb, only in-frame clones are kept and a portion is missing. The profile shows approximately 130,000 clones, 91% of them singletons. Sequences were derived from peripheral blood, sampled on day 0 of AZD1222 vaccination. These receptors all come from an adult in good health.

The chain combines TRBV18 with TRBJ1-3, with D uncertain. The CDR3 runs 14 residues. Trimming took 7 bases from V and 0 from J, leaving 10 bases between them. Looked up from germline, CDR1 is KGHSH and CDR2 is LQKENI. CDR3: CASFGGSSGNTIYF. The CDR3 nucleotides are TGTGCCAGCTTCGGCGGGAGCTCTGGAAACACCATATATTTT.

The V gene is TRBV12-3 or TRBV12-4, the J gene TRBJ1-3; 7 bases map to TRBD1. V trimming: 5 bases; J trimming: 7 bases; junction bases outside the gene matches: 5. CDR3 length: 13 amino acids. CDR3 region: CASSLRQGNTIYF. The CDR3 nucleotides are TGTGCCAGCAGTCTCCGACAGGGCAACACCATATATTTT.

The chain carries TRBV7-9 and TRBJ2-1, with 9 bases fitting TRBD2. The trim removed 3 bases at V and 4 bases at J, leaving 10 bases unmatched. CDR1 and CDR2 from the germline V gene are SEHNR and FQNEAQ (reference sequence). CDR3 size: 17 residues. The CDR3 DNA sequence: TGTGCCAGCAGCTTTAGATCCATAGCGGGAGTTTACAATGAGCAGTTCTTC. Residues: CASSFRSIAGVYNEQFF.

This chain joins TRBV19 and TRBJ1-1, with D possibly being TRBD1 (5 bases). The CDR3 has 14 residues. Germline CDR1 and CDR2: LNHDA and SQIVND (reference sequence). V shed 10 bases and J shed 4 bases, with 19 bases lying between them. As DNA, the CDR3 is TGTGCCACAGACGTAGGATGGGGCGCCACTGAAGCTTTCTTT. Its protein product is CATDVGWGATEAFF.